Following are 20 T cell receptor beta chains from one sample sequenced in a study of T cell responses to AZD1222 COVID-19 vaccine. TCRdb's table, derived via immunoSEQ multiplex PCR, lists solely in-frame clones and lacks some. The sample has roughly 160,000 clones; roughly 85% are singletons. The sample consisted of peripheral blood, taken 28 days after the second AZD1222 dose. All receptors come from an adult who received the AZD1222 COVID-19 vaccine.

The gene calls are TRBV7-2 and TRBJ1-5; TRBD1 aligns across 8 bases. There are 16 residues in the CDR3. The V and J ends lost 2 bases and 1 base, in that order; junction bases with no gene match: 4. Germline V gene sequence: CDR1 SGHTA, CDR2 FQGNSA. The CDR3 nucleotides are TGTGCCAGCAGCTTATTATCAGGGGGCAGCAATCAGCCCCAGCATTTT. Protein sequence: CASSLLSGGSNQPQHF.

This clone has only one observation. The chain recombines TRBV9 with TRBJ2-5; D possibly corresponds to TRBD2 (7 bases). CDR1 is SGDLS, CDR2 YYNGEE, per germline. Trimming removed 2 bases at V and 1 base at J, with 15 bases between. CDR3 length equals 16 residues. The CDR3 DNA is TGTGCCAGCAGCGTCCAGGCGGGGGCCATCCAAGAGACCCAGTACTTC. Amino acids: CASSVQAGAIQETQYF.

CDR3 residues: CAISDSQKGGSDGFNEKLFF. The CDR3 bases are TGTGCCATCAGTGACTCCCAGAAAGGGGGAAGTGACGGTTTTAATGAAAAACTGTTTTTT. J is TRBJ1-4 and V is TRBV10-3; a weak D match, TRBD1 (6 bases). The germline V gene has CDR1 ENHRY and CDR2 SYGVKD. V lost 3 bases, J lost 4 bases, and 27 bases lay in between. The CDR3 sequence is 20 residues long.

The chain recombines TRBV18 with TRBJ1-5, with a possible D match to TRBD1 (6 bases). The germline V gene has CDR1 KGHSH and CDR2 LQKENI. The CDR3 loop spans 15 amino acids. The V gene lost 1 base and the J gene lost 4 bases, with 11 bases spanning the gap. CDR3 nucleotide sequence: TGTGCCAGCTCACCACTAGGGGGGGAAAATCAGCCCCAGCATTTT. Protein sequence: CASSPLGGENQPQHF.

The chain employs TRBV7-9 and TRBJ1-3, with a tentative D call TRBD1 (6 bases). This CDR3 is 16 amino acids long. V was trimmed by 4 bases and J by 0 bases, leaving 13 bases between them. Germline-derived CDR1 and CDR2 are SEHNR and FQNEAQ (reference sequence). The CDR3 bases are TGTGCCAGCAGCTCATTCCAGGGGTTCTCTGGAAACACCATATATTTT. It specifies CASSSFQGFSGNTIYF.

This clone was detected once. V usage is TRBV7-9 and J usage is TRBJ1-4, with D possibly TRBD1 on 6 matching bases. The germline V gene encodes CDR1 SEHNR and CDR2 FQNEAQ (reference sequence). V lost 9 bases to trimming and J lost 6 bases, with 17 bases between them. The CDR3 runs 14 residues. CDR3 nucleotides: TGTGCCAGTACCCTACTAGGGGGAGATGAAAAACTGTTTTTT. Its translation: CASTLLGGDEKLFF.

This rearrangement joins TRBV19 to TRBJ2-2, with D hard to call. The CDR3 contains 14 residues. Germline CDR1 LNHDA, CDR2 SQIVND (reference sequence). Between the trimmed V and J ends, which lost 7 bases and 0 bases, there was a span of 9 bases. CDR3 coding DNA: TGTGCCAGTATCAAAGTAACGAACACCGGGGAGCTGTTTTTT. It translates to CASIKVTNTGELFF. The full variable domain, completed using reference TRBV19 and TRBJ2-2, is DGGITQSPKYLFRKEGQNVTLSCEQNLNHDAMYWYRQDPGQGLRLIYYSQIVNDFQKGDIAEGYSVSREKKESFPLTVTSAQKNPTAFYLCASIKVTNTGELFFGEGSRLTVL.

The chain combines TRBV30 with TRBJ1-2; no definite D call. This CDR3 spans 13 amino acids. The germline V and J ends were trimmed by 5 bases and 5 bases, with 15 bases remaining between them. Germline V gene data show CDR1 as GTSNPN and CDR2 as SVGIG (reference sequence). CDR3 DNA sequence: TGTGCCTGGGGTAGCGGACTCTGGTATGGCTACACCTTC. Protein product: CAWGSGLWYGYTF.

This chain joins TRBV12-3 or TRBV12-4 and TRBJ1-2, with D maybe TRBD1 (5 bases). The CDR3 loop spans 13 amino acids. V lost 6 bases and J lost 4, with 12 bases in between. The CDR3 region has the DNA TGTGCCAGCAGCCGCGACAGATTCTATGGCTACACCTTC. Protein: CASSRDRFYGYTF.

The genes are TRBV5-4 and TRBJ2-5; D possibly corresponds to TRBD2 (5 bases). Deletions cut 0 bases from V and 5 bases from J, with 11 bases between. Germline V gives CDR1 SGHNT, CDR2 YYREEE (reference sequence). The CDR3 length is 14 residues. The CDR3 DNA reads TGTGCCAGCAGCTTGGGGCTAGCATGGGAGACCCAGTACTTC. It translates to CASSLGLAWETQYF. The whole variable domain, filled in from reference TRBV5-4 and TRBJ2-5, reads ETGVTQSPTHLIKTRGQQVTLRCSSQSGHNTVSWYQQALGQGPQFIFQYYREEENGRGNFPPRFSGLQFPNYSSELNVNALELDDSALYLCASSLGLAWETQYFGPGTRLLVL.

The chain joins TRBV7-2 to TRBJ1-2; D call uncertain. CDR1 and CDR2 from the germline V gene are SGHTA and FQGNSA. V lost 2 bases and J lost 2, with 9 bases in between. The CDR3 runs 14 residues. The CDR3 region is CASSLMDLNYGYTF. As DNA, the CDR3 is TGTGCCAGCAGCTTAATGGACCTCAACTATGGCTACACCTTC.

The rearrangement links TRBV19 to TRBJ2-7; TRBD2 matches 7 bases. Trimming cost V 3 bases and J 4 bases; bases outside gene matches: 6. Looked up from germline, CDR1 is LNHDA and CDR2 is SQIVND (reference sequence). The CDR3 runs 14 residues. As DNA, the CDR3 is TGTGCCAGTAGTATTGCCAGCGGGGCTTACGAGCAGTACTTC. It is translated as CASSIASGAYEQYF.

In nucleotides, the CDR3 is TGTGCCAGCAGCCAAGGGACACTCAATCAGCCCCAGCATTTT. Translated, it gives CASSQGTLNQPQHF. The chain joins TRBV3-1 (or the pseudogene TRBV3-2) to TRBJ1-5, with a weak D call TRBD1 (5 bases). This CDR3 contains 14 residues. Trimming removed 1 base at V and 3 bases at J, with 7 bases between. Germline V gives CDR1 LGHDT, CDR2 YNNKEL (reference sequence).

The rearrangement links TRBV19 to TRBJ2-1; 12 nucleotides agree with TRBD2. Germline assignment: CDR1 LNHDA and CDR2 SQIVND (reference sequence). J gave up 3 bases and V 6 bases, and 3 bases lay outside the gene matches. The CDR3 is made up of 15 amino acids. Written as DNA, the CDR3 is TGTGCCAGTAGCACACTAGCGGGGGGCTACAATGAGCAGTTCTTC. Protein: CASSTLAGGYNEQFF.

The chain uses TRBV7-2 and TRBJ2-2, with D perhaps matching TRBD2 (5 bases). V was pared by 2 bases and J by 3 bases, with 13 bases between. The CDR3 totals 16 residues. Germline values: CDR1 SGHTA, CDR2 FQGNSA. The CDR3 DNA reads TGTGCCAGCAGCTTATTCGGCGGGTTGGACACCGGGGAGCTGTTTTTT. Its translation: CASSLFGGLDTGELFF. Variable domain in full (rest from reference TRBV7-2 and TRBJ2-2): GAGVSQSPSNKVTEKGKDVELRCDPISGHTALYWYRQSLGQGLEFLIYFQGNSAPDKSGLPSDRFSAERTGGSVSTLTIQRTQQEDSAVYLCASSLFGGLDTGELFFGEGSRLTVL.

The V and J genes are TRBV2 and TRBJ1-4; D might be TRBD1 (6 bases). The CDR3 covers 15 residues. Germline V gene data show CDR1 as SNHLY and CDR2 as FYNNEI. V was trimmed by 7 bases and J by 5 bases, leaving 17 bases between them. CDR3 protein: CASTYGGAKNEKLFF. CDR3 in DNA: TGTGCCAGCACCTACGGGGGGGCAAAAAATGAAAAACTGTTTTTT. The entire variable domain, with the rest obtained from reference TRBV2 and TRBJ1-4, is as follows: EPEVTQTPSHQVTQMGQEVILRCVPISNHLYFYWYRQILGQKVEFLVSFYNNEISEKSEIFDDQFSVERPDGSNFTLKIRSTKLEDSAMYFCASTYGGAKNEKLFFGSGTQLSVL.

The chain joins TRBV3-1 (or the pseudogene TRBV3-2) to TRBJ1-2; D is uncertain. The CDR3 consists of 13 residues. Germline-derived CDR1 and CDR2 are LGHDT and YNNKEL (reference sequence). Trimming removed 0 bases from V and 1 base from J, with 3 bases in between. CDR3 region: CASSQESNYGYTF. CDR3 in DNA: TGTGCCAGCAGCCAAGAAAGTAACTATGGCTACACCTTC.

The chain is built from TRBV10-1 and TRBJ1-1; D is uncertain. The germline V and J ends were trimmed by 0 bases and 5 bases, with 7 bases remaining between them. CDR1 and CDR2 from the germline V gene are WNHNN and SYGVQD (reference sequence). The length of the CDR3 is 13 residues. The CDR3 reads CASSESVRTEAFF. In DNA form, the CDR3 reads TGCGCCAGCAGTGAGTCGGTCAGGACTGAAGCTTTCTTT.

V is TRBV10-1 and J is TRBJ1-1; D is perhaps TRBD1 (6 bases). CDR3 size: 15 residues. Germline loops: CDR1 WNHNN, CDR2 SYGVQD (reference sequence). The V end was cut by 0 bases, the J end by 7 bases, with 15 bases between. CDR3 protein: CASSESRGALGEAFF. The CDR3 bases are TGCGCCAGCAGTGAGTCACGGGGGGCCTTGGGTGAAGCTTTCTTT.

The rearrangement links TRBV18 to TRBJ1-1; D is unclear. This CDR3 has 14 residues. Germline CDR1 KGHSH, CDR2 LQKENI. Trimming pared 0 bases from V and 1 base from J, leaving 6 bases between. Written as DNA, the CDR3 is TGTGCCAGCTCACCACCAGGCTCGAACACTGAAGCTTTCTTT. Amino acids: CASSPPGSNTEAFF.